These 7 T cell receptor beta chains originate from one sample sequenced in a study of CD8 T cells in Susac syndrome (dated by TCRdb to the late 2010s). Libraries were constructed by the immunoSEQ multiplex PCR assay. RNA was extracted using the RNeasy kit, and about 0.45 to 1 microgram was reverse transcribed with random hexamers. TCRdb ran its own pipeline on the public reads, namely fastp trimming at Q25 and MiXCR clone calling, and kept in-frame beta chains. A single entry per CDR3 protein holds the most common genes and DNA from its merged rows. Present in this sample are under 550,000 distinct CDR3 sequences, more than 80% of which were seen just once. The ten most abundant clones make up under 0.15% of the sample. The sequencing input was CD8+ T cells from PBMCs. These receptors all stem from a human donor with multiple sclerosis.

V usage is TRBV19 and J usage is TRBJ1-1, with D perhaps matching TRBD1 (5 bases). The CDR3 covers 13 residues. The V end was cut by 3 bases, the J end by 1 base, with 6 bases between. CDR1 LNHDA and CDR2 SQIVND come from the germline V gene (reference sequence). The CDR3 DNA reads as TGTGCCAGTAGTATGGGGACGAACACTGAAGCTTTCTTT. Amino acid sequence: CASSMGTNTEAFF.

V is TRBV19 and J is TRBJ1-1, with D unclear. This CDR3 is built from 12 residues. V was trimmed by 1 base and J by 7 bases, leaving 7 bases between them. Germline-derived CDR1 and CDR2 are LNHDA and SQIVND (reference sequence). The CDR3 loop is CASSIGFREAFF. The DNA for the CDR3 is TGTGCCAGTAGTATAGGATTCCGTGAAGCTTTCTTT.

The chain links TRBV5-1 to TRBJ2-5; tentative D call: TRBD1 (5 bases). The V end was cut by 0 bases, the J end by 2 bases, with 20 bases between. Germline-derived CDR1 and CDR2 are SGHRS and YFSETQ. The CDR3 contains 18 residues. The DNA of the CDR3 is TGCGCCAGCAGCTTGGGCGACAGTCCCCTTGGGGTTCAAGAGACCCAGTACTTC. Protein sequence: CASSLGDSPLGVQETQYF. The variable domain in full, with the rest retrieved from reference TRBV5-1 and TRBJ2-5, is KAGVTQTPRYLIKTRGQQVTLSCSPISGHRSVSWYQQTPGQGLQFLFEYFSETQRNKGNFPGRFSGRQFSNSRSEMNVSTLELGDSALYLCASSLGDSPLGVQETQYFGPGTRLLVL.

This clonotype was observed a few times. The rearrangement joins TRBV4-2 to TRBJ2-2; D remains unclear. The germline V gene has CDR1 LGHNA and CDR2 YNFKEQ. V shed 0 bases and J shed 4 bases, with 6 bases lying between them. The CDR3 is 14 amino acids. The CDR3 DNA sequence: TGTGCCAGCAGCCAAGATGATGGCACCGGGGAGCTGTTTTTT. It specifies CASSQDDGTGELFF.

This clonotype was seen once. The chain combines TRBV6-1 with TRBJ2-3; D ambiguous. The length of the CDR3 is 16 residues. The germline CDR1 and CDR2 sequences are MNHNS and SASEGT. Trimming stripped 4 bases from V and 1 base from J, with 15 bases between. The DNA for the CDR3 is TGTGCCAGCAGTGCGTTTTCCCCCCTGTGCACAGATACGCAGTATTTT. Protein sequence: CASSAFSPLCTDTQYF.

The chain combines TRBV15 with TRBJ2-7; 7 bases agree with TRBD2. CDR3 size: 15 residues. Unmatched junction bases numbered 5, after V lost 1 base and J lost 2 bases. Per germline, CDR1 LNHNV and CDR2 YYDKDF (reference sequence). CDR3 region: CATSRVGTNPYEQYF. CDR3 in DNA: TGTGCCACCAGCAGAGTAGGGACTAACCCCTACGAGCAGTACTTC.

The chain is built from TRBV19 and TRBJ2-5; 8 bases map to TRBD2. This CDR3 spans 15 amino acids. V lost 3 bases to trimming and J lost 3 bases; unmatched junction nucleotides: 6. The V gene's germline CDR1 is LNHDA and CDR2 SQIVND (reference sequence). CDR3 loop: CASSIWAGGEETQYF. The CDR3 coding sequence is TGTGCCAGTAGTATCTGGGCGGGAGGTGAAGAGACCCAGTACTTC.